Each of the 9 T cell receptor beta chains below was sequenced from the same sample in a study of blood T cells in healthy people across ages (dated by TCRdb to 2015 to 2017). Libraries were built with 5' RACE. Data came from an Illumina HiSeq 2500. The second PCR ran for roughly 6 to 11 cycles and used a J-beta primer mix along with a sample-barcoded 5' primer. The public reads were run again by TCRdb, first through fastp at Q25 and then through MiXCR, and only productive beta chains were kept. Entries are consolidated by CDR3 protein sequence, retaining the most common genes and DNA. In this sample the table shows roughly 1,800,000 distinct CDR3 sequences, roughly 50% of which occur a single time. The top ten hold approximately 2.1% of the sample. Sequencing was done on a sample of blood. The receptors were sampled from a woman in her 40s in good health.

This chain joins TRBV27 and TRBJ2-4; 9 bases match TRBD1. This CDR3 has 16 residues. V was clipped by 2 bases and J by 9 bases; unmatched bases: 11. Germline CDR1 MNHEY, CDR2 SMNVEV (reference sequence). DNA for the CDR3: TGTGCCAGCAGTTTAACACAGGGGGCGCGTGGAAGCATTCAGTACTTC. Its protein product is CASSLTQGARGSIQYF.

The chain couples TRBV29-1 to TRBJ2-7; 8 bases fit TRBD1. The CDR3 has 13 residues. With 4 bases clipped from V and 2 bases from J, the junction kept 4 bases outside the gene matches. In germline, CDR1 is SQVTM, CDR2 ANQGSEA. Here the CDR3 DNA reads TGCAGCGTTGGGGCAGGGGGCACCTACGAGCAGTACTTC. It is translated as CSVGAGGTYEQYF.

Of note for this clonotype: A clone one base away is much larger, so this may be a read error. CDR3 in amino acids: CSVESRGVGTQYF. CDR3 coding DNA: TGCAGCGTTGAAAGTCGGGGGGTCGGGACCCAGTACTTC. The rearrangement uses TRBV29-1 and TRBJ2-5, with 7 bases that match TRBD2. Trimming took 2 bases from V and 7 from J; bases not matched to a gene: 7. This CDR3 comprises 13 residues. Germline CDR1 SQVTM, CDR2 ANQGSEA.

The V and J genes are TRBV6-5 and TRBJ1-2; the D is unclear. The germline gives CDR1 MNHEY, CDR2 SVGAGI. This CDR3 has 12 amino acids. V gave up 6 bases and J gave up 9 bases, with 14 bases separating them. The CDR3, as DNA: TGTGCCAGCAGCGGCAGTGCATGGAGCTACACCTTC. Amino acid sequence: CASSGSAWSYTF.

A few counts support this clonotype. The chain couples TRBV5-1 to TRBJ2-3; D remains ambiguous. V was trimmed by 6 bases and J by 5 bases, leaving 16 bases between them. The CDR3 runs 14 residues. The germline gives CDR1 SGHRS, CDR2 YFSETQ. CDR3 nucleotide sequence: TGCGCCAGCACCCTCACCACTGATCAAGATACGCAGTATTTT. Residues: CASTLTTDQDTQYF.

The chain has TRBV10-3 and TRBJ2-5; a weak D match, TRBD2 (5 bases). V gave up 0 bases and J gave up 7 bases, with 6 bases separating them. Germline V lookup: CDR1 ENHRY, CDR2 SYGVKD. This CDR3 spans 12 amino acids. CDR3 region: CAISESRGTQYF. In DNA, the CDR3 is TGTGCCATCAGTGAGTCCCGGGGGACCCAGTACTTC.

V gene TRBV27 combines with J gene TRBJ1-2; D may be TRBD1 (6 bases). The CDR3 consists of 13 residues. Trimming took off 6 bases at V and 6 bases at J, with 14 bases between the two ends. CDR1 and CDR2 from the germline V gene are MNHEY and SMNVEV (reference sequence). DNA for the CDR3: TGTGCCAGCAGAACCGCTCCAGGGGATGGCTACACCTTC. It specifies CASRTAPGDGYTF.

This chain joins TRBV12-3 or TRBV12-4 and TRBJ1-1; D remains ambiguous. This CDR3 is 15 amino acids long. Trimming removed 1 base from V and 1 base from J, with 10 bases in between. DNA of the CDR3: TGTGCCAGCAGTTTAGTTACGGTACAGAACACTGAAGCTTTCTTT. It translates to CASSLVTVQNTEAFF.

The chain carries TRBV11-2 and TRBJ2-3, with a possible D match to TRBD2 (6 bases). CDR3 size: 16 residues. V lost 2 bases and J lost 5, with 17 bases in between. Germline CDR1 is SGHAT and CDR2 is FQNNGV. CDR3: CASSLIAEGRGDTQYF. The DNA of the CDR3 is TGTGCCAGCAGCTTAATAGCGGAGGGGCGCGGAGATACGCAGTATTTT.